This entry lists 14 T cell receptor beta chains sequenced from one sample in a study of T cell responses to AZD1222 COVID-19 vaccine. Sequencing used immunoSEQ multiplex PCR; TCRdb keeps in-frame clones, though not all of them. Of 99,000 or so clones detected, around nine tenths appear once; the ten largest clones hold around 3.1%. The starting material was peripheral blood, obtained on day 0 of AZD1222 vaccination. These receptors were collected from an adult in good health.

The rearrangement links TRBV5-5 to TRBJ2-7; D call uncertain. The CDR3 has 14 amino acids. Trimming cost V 0 bases and J 0 bases, with 7 bases left between them. CDR1 SGHKS and CDR2 YYEKEE come from the germline V gene (reference sequence). The DNA of the CDR3 is TGTGCCAGCAGCTTGGACAGTAACTCCTACGAGCAGTACTTC. Its translation: CASSLDSNSYEQYF.

V usage is TRBV7-8 and J usage is TRBJ2-7; 12 bases map to TRBD2. From germline, CDR1 is SGHVS and CDR2 FQNEAQ. The J segment lost 1 base and the V segment lost 1 base, leaving 8 bases of the junction unmatched. The CDR3 is 18 residues long. CDR3 sequence: CASSLVKLAGGRSYEQYV. The CDR3 DNA follows: TGTGCCAGCAGCTTAGTCAAACTAGCGGGAGGTAGGTCCTACGAGCAGTACGTC.

The chain recombines TRBV19 with TRBJ1-5, with 7 bases that match TRBD1. The CDR3 has 14 residues. In germline, CDR1 is LNHDA, CDR2 SQIVND (reference sequence). The V and J ends lost 8 bases and 2 bases, in that order; junction bases with no gene match: 6. Written as DNA, the CDR3 is TGTGCCAGTTCTTTAACAGGGGGCAATCAGCCCCAGCATTTT. Its protein is CASSLTGGNQPQHF.

V usage is TRBV2 and J usage is TRBJ1-2; D is unclear. CDR1 is SNHLY and CDR2 is FYNNEI in the germline V gene. Trimming cost V 6 bases and J 4 bases, with 12 bases left between them. The CDR3 loop spans 13 amino acids. The CDR3 reads CASSSGNLYGYTF. The CDR3 DNA reads as TGTGCCAGCAGCTCCGGGAACCTCTATGGCTACACCTTC.

The V gene is TRBV18, the J gene TRBJ1-2; D is possibly TRBD1 (5 bases). The V and J ends lost 3 bases and 3 bases respectively, with 14 bases between them. The CDR3 runs to 15 residues. Germline lookup yields CDR1 KGHSH and CDR2 LQKENI. The CDR3 nucleotides are TGTGCCAGCTCACCCGCCGGGACTGAACACTATGGCTACACCTTC. It specifies CASSPAGTEHYGYTF.

This sequence joins TRBV2 and TRBJ1-5; possibly TRBD1 for D (5 bases). CDR3 length: 15 amino acids. The V gene lost 6 bases and the J gene lost 1 base, with 13 bases spanning the gap. Germline V CDR1 and CDR2: SNHLY, FYNNEI. CDR3 bases: TGTGCCAGCAGATATAACCGGGACAGCAATCAGCCCCAGCATTTT. It codes for CASRYNRDSNQPQHF.

This clone was found a few times. In nucleotides, the CDR3 is TGTGCCAGCAGTTTAGATCAGGGCCAGCCCCAGCATTTT. Translating it yields CASSLDQGQPQHF. The chain links TRBV12-3 or TRBV12-4 to TRBJ1-5, with a tentative D call TRBD1 (5 bases). This CDR3 comprises 13 residues. V shed 1 base and J shed 7 bases, with 8 bases lying between them.

This chain uses TRBV19 with TRBJ1-1; the D is unclear. Germline V CDR1 and CDR2: LNHDA, SQIVND (reference sequence). CDR3 size: 12 residues. V dropped 6 bases and J dropped 4 bases, with 9 bases sitting between them. Written as DNA, the CDR3 is TGTGCCAGTAGATCGGCAGGCACTGAAGCTTTCTTT. Protein sequence: CASRSAGTEAFF.

The rearrangement uses TRBV25-1 and TRBJ2-1; D possibly corresponds to TRBD2 (5 bases). Germline V gene lookup returns CDR1 MGHDK and CDR2 SYGVNS. The CDR3 is 11 residues long. The germline V and J ends were trimmed by 4 bases and 10 bases, with 8 bases remaining between them. The CDR3 bases are TGTGCCAGCAGTGCCTCGGGGGAGCAGTTCTTC. Its protein product is CASSASGEQFF.

J is TRBJ2-1 and V is TRBV5-1; D might be TRBD2 (5 bases). V was cut by 0 bases and J by 0 bases, with 7 bases left in between. Germline lookup yields CDR1 SGHRS and CDR2 YFSETQ. The CDR3 sequence is 15 residues long. CDR3 nucleotide sequence: TGCGCCAGCAGCTTGGGTGGAGGCTCCTACAATGAGCAGTTCTTC. It codes for CASSLGGGSYNEQFF.

The rearrangement joins TRBV7-2 to TRBJ2-3, with D uncertain. Trimming shortened V by 0 bases and J by 2 bases, and 9 bases separated the two germline ends. Germline V CDR1 and CDR2: SGHTA, FQGNSA. This CDR3 comprises 15 residues. In nucleotides, the CDR3 is TGTGCCAGCAGCTTAGCGGCCCAGCCCACAGATACGCAGTATTTT. Its translation: CASSLAAQPTDTQYF. The full variable domain, rest sourced from reference TRBV7-2 and TRBJ2-3, is GAGVSQSPSNKVTEKGKDVELRCDPISGHTALYWYRQSLGQGLEFLIYFQGNSAPDKSGLPSDRFSAERTGGSVSTLTIQRTQQEDSAVYLCASSLAAQPTDTQYFGPGTRLTVL.

The chain carries TRBV7-3 and TRBJ1-6; D is uncertain. CDR1 is SGHTA and CDR2 is FQGTGA in the germline V gene. The length of the CDR3 is 14 residues. Between the trimmed V and J ends, which lost 0 bases and 5 bases, there was a span of 5 bases. The CDR3 protein is CASSLTPNNSPLHF. In nucleotides, the CDR3 is TGTGCCAGCAGCTTAACACCTAATAATTCACCCCTCCACTTT.

The V gene is TRBV7-2, the J gene TRBJ2-3; TRBD2 matches 7 bases. CDR3 length: 15 residues. Per the germline V gene, CDR1 is SGHTA and CDR2 is FQGNSA. V shed 3 bases, J shed 1 base, and the junction held 4 bases outside the gene matches. For the CDR3, the DNA is TGTGCCAGCAGCTTGGGACTATACGGCACAGATACGCAGTATTTT. It yields the protein CASSLGLYGTDTQYF.

The chain employs TRBV27 and TRBJ1-2, with D tentatively TRBD1 (6 bases). Trimming took off 3 bases at V and 5 bases at J, with 10 bases between the two ends. This CDR3 is 13 amino acids long. Germline V gene data show CDR1 as MNHEY and CDR2 as SMNVEV (reference sequence). CDR3: CASSFSGAYGYTF. In DNA form, the CDR3 reads TGTGCCAGCAGTTTTTCGGGGGCGTATGGCTACACCTTC.